This T cell receptor (beta chain) stems from a study of T cell responses to AZD1222 COVID-19 vaccine listed by TCRdb under 2021. For the study in its entirety: TCR sequencing was performed for 230 to 250 trial participants, of whom around 200 were given two doses of AZD1222 and some 26 were given two doses of MenACWY control vaccine. Enrollment into the trials was organized by age into subgroups of 18-55, 56-69 and 70-plus years, and those subgroups contained approximately 150, 30 and 60 TCR-sequenced participants, respectively.

The CDR3 regions of human TCRbeta chains were analyzed by immunosequencing. In the source study's methods: Repertoire TCRs were matched against a reference library of SARS-CoV-2-specific TCRs generated with the MIRA antigen-specificity platform. Breadth was defined as the fraction of unique TCRs that were SARS-CoV-2-associated. Depth was defined as the fraction of total T cells that were SARS-CoV-2-associated. Using the MIRA data, every spike-specific TCR was mapped to the spike region that the TCR reacted to and assigned to either a CD4 or a CD8 class. Log10-transformed breadth and depth values were compared by one-way ANOVA with Sidak's multiple comparisons tests. TCRdb retrieved this table from immuneACCESS and kept in-frame rearrangements only. Not all clones are present; in checked studies, unresolved V genes account for under half, and no reason is known for the remainder. The V and J calls and clone size are taken from that table; D and trimming were inferred from the DNA. Here the sample has approximately 50,000 clones; more than 80% occur a single time. Approximately 19% of the sample is taken by the ten largest.

As concerns this clone: What antigen it recognizes has not been identified. Base qualities are not at hand, and no much larger clone is one base apart.

Results the study describes overall, beyond this receptor: Conclusions about previously exposed vaccinees are limited, since just 6 or 7 AZD1222 recipients were seropositive for SARS-CoV-2 at baseline. After two AZD1222 doses, spike-specific TCR breadth and depth were significantly higher than at day 0 and than in MenACWY recipients. Participants were mostly white British, with more females than males. The authors suggested clonal diversity may have been underestimated. Vaccine-associated CD4 TCRs spanned the whole spike protein, with dominant responses in regions 160-218 and 743-854. The 56-69-year group was small, and its depth increase did not reach significance, likely because of low power. Epitopes outside the regions mutated in the B.1.351 and B.1.1.7 variants were reportedly recognized by nearly half of the unique spike-specific TCRs. Because no day 14 peak-response samples were available, repertoires were characterized only after the peak T cell response.

The time point tag for this specimen amounts to: baseline before first vaccination. Read against the paper, the sample's treatment or condition label means: meningococcal conjugate vaccine given as trial control. The vaccinee samples were drawn from two UK trials, COV001 and COV002, one of which was a single-blind randomized controlled phase 2/3 trial testing AZD1222 (ChAdOx1 nCoV-19) in healthy adults. For TCRbeta chain sequencing, PBMC samples from trial participants were taken at day 0 and at day 28 after the second dose. V was cut back by 4 bases and J by 6 bases, leaving a gap of 9 bases between them. For CDR1 and CDR2, the germline V gene lists SGHNT and YENEEA. The CDR3 covers 13 residues, taking in both the cysteine and the phenylalanine. Only CDR3 DNA remains: 39 bases, in frame from the first base.

Here the chain combines TRBV11-3 and TRBJ2-2, with an unclear D gene assignment. The source is an adult in good health. This sample comprised peripheral blood, obtained on day 0 of MenACWY control vaccination. The nucleotides read TGTGCCAGCAGCTACTACTATTCCGGGGAGCTGTTTTTT. It specifies CASSYYYSGELFF.